A selection of T cell receptor beta chains follows, all from one sample in a study of cytomegalovirus exposure and HLA in healthy donors. Libraries were prepared by immunoSEQ multiplex PCR; TCRdb keeps only in-frame clonotypes and omits some of them. The data show tens of thousands of clones, about 66% seen once. Input material: PBMCs. The receptors stem from a man between 60 and 75 years old in good health and CMV-seropositive. Both conserved end residues are part of each CDR3. The D gene is left open where the match is weak. The size entry is marked missing in some rows and otherwise reads once, few, many or a size class.

J gene | D gene | clone size | V gene | CDR3 DNA | CDR3 protein
TRBJ2-5 | - | once | TRBV28 | TGTGCCAGCAGTTCTGGGGGGGAGACCCAGTACTTC | CASSSGGETQYF
TRBJ2-2 | - | - | TRBV4-1 | TGCGCCAGCAGCCCCGGGACACTGTACACCGGGGAGCTGTTTTTT | CASSPGTLYTGELFF
TRBJ2-3 | - | - | TRBV7-9 | TGTGCCAGCAGCTTACCTAGCACAGATACGCAGTATTTT | CASSLPSTDTQYF
TRBJ2-5 | - | - | TRBV25-1 | TGTGCCAGCAGTGCTGGCGGAACTTCATGGGAGACCCAGTACTTC | CASSAGGTSWETQYF
TRBJ2-1 | TRBD1 | - | TRBV6-1 | TGTGCCAGCTTAAGTCCGGGACAGCCCTACAATGAGCAGTTCTTC | CASLSPGQPYNEQFF
TRBJ1-5 | - | few | TRBV30 | TGTGCCTGGAGTCCGGACAACCAACAGCCCCAGCATTTT | CAWSPDNQQPQHF
TRBJ1-6 | - | - | TRBV30 | TGTGCCTGGGCGGGAGGAGACAGAGTATCACCCCTCCACTTT | CAWAGGDRVSPLHF
TRBJ1-5 | - | - | TRBV30 | TGTGCCTGGAGTTCAACACAGGGGCCCCAGCATTTT | CAWSSTQGPQHF
TRBJ1-6 | - | - | TRBV5-6 | TGTGCCAGCAGCTTGGGCCAGTATAATTCACCCCTCCACTTT | CASSLGQYNSPLHF
TRBJ2-7 | - | - | TRBV19 | TGTGCCAGTAGTACTTCCTCACCAGGACAGCTAAGACCCTACGAGCAGTACTTC | CASSTSSPGQLRPYEQYF
TRBJ2-6 | - | - | TRBV18 | TGTGCCAGCTCACCCTCCTTGGGGGGACAGGGGGCCAACGTCCTGACTTTC | CASSPSLGGQGANVLTF
TRBJ1-1 | - | - | TRBV5-6 | TGTGCCAGCAGCTTGGGAGTTCACACTGAAGCTTTCTTT | CASSLGVHTEAFF
TRBJ1-5 | TRBD1 | once | TRBV5-6 | TGTGCCAGCAGCCAGACAGGGGTGAACAATCAGCCCCAGCATTTT | CASSQTGVNNQPQHF
TRBJ1-1 | - | - | TRBV20-1 | TGCAGTGCCGGACAGAACACTGAAGCTTTCTTT | CSAGQNTEAFF